These T cell receptor beta chains were read from a single sample in a study of CD8 T cells in Susac syndrome. TCRdb re-derived calls from the immunoSEQ multiplex PCR reads in MiXCR, one entry per CDR3 protein. The sample includes more than 150,000 distinct CDR3 sequences, 92% of them seen just once. Sequencing was carried out using CD4+ T cells from PBMCs. The receptors come from a human donor in good health. The CDR3 runs from the conserved cysteine through the conserved F or W. Fields, in order: clone size, V gene, D gene, J gene, CDR3 DNA, CDR3 protein. The D gene is left open where the match is weak. Clone size is shown for a subset of rows, as once, few, many or a class of expanded clone.

>.|TRBV28|TRBD2|TRBJ2-7
TGTGCCAGCAATCTAGCGGGAGGATACGAGCAGTACTTC
CASNLAGGYEQYF
>.|TRBV9|TRBD2|TRBJ2-7
TGTGCCAGCAGCGTAGGACTAGCGGGAGGCGAGCAGTACTTC
CASSVGLAGGEQYF
>.|TRBV28|.|TRBJ2-3
TGTGCCAGCAGTTCAGGCGATGGGGACACAGATACGCAGTATTTT
CASSSGDGDTDTQYF
>.|TRBV14|.|TRBJ2-2
TGTGCCAGCAGCCAAGATCTAGACGGGGGCGCGAGCACCGGGGAGCTGTTTTTT
CASSQDLDGGASTGELFF
>.|TRBV7-9|.|TRBJ1-5
TGTGCCAGCAGCAGAGGGGCAGGCCATCAGCCCCAGCATTTT
CASSRGAGHQPQHF
>.|TRBV6-5|.|TRBJ2-3
TGTGCCAGCAGAACCTACACCTCTAGCACAGATACGCAGTATTTT
CASRTYTSSTDTQYF
>.|TRBV29-1|.|TRBJ2-7
TGCAGCGTTGAAGCGAACTCCTACGAGCAGTACTTC
CSVEANSYEQYF
>.|TRBV18|.|TRBJ1-3
TGTGCCAGCTCACCACTCGAAAGGTCAGGAAACACCATATATTTT
CASSPLERSGNTIYF
>.|TRBV12-3/TRBV12-4|TRBD2|TRBJ2-1
TGTGCCAGCAGTTTACTAGCGGGGGAGCAGTTCTTC
CASSLLAGEQFF
>.|TRBV14|.|TRBJ2-7
TGTGCCAGCAGCCAAGATTTCGTTCGATCCTACGAGCAGTACTTC
CASSQDFVRSYEQYF
>.|TRBV5-1|.|TRBJ1-1
TGCGCCAGCAGCATGACAGGTATGAACACTGAAGCTTTCTTT
CASSMTGMNTEAFF
>.|TRBV28|.|TRBJ2-2
TGTGCCAGCAGTTCGTTCTGGGAGCTGTTTTTT
CASSSFWELFF
>.|TRBV7-9|TRBD2|TRBJ2-5
TGTGCCAGCAGCCCGGGGCTAGCGGGAGTTTCAGAGACCCAGTACTTC
CASSPGLAGVSETQYF
>.|TRBV20-1|.|TRBJ1-5
TGCAGTGCAAGCAGACAGGAACCGGCGGATCAGCCCCAGCATTTT
CSASRQEPADQPQHF
>.|TRBV5-1|.|TRBJ2-5
TGCGCCAGCAGCTTGGCTCTAGAGGAGACCCAGTACTTC
CASSLALEETQYF
>.|TRBV18|.|TRBJ2-7
TGTGCCAGCTCACCACCCCCGGACACCTTCCTGGAGCAGTACTTC
CASSPPPDTFLEQYF
>.|TRBV5-1|.|TRBJ2-1
TGCGCCAGCTTGCCCGACAGCTCCTACAATGAGCAGTTCTTC
CASLPDSSYNEQFF
>.|TRBV6-2/TRBV6-3|TRBD1|TRBJ2-7
TGTGCCAGCAGTTACGGGGCAGGGGGCAACGAGCAGTACTTC
CASSYGAGGNEQYF
>.|TRBV19|.|TRBJ1-1
TGTGCCAGTAGTCCCTTGGGGGGAGAGAAGACTGAAGCTTTCTTT
CASSPLGGEKTEAFF
>.|TRBV15|.|TRBJ1-2
TGTGCCACCAGCTCGGAAAGGGCTTGGAGCGGCTACACCTTC
CATSSERAWSGYTF
>.|TRBV12-3/TRBV12-4|.|TRBJ1-2
TGTGCCAGCAGTTTGACAGCACTTGGCTACACCTTC
CASSLTALGYTF
>.|TRBV9|.|TRBJ2-6
TGTGCCAGCAGCGTTTCTCCTTCTGGGGCCAACGTCCTGACTTTC
CASSVSPSGANVLTF
>.|TRBV9|.|TRBJ1-4
TGTGCCAGCGGGGAGAATGAAAAACTGTTTTTT
CASGENEKLFF
>.|TRBV4-3|.|TRBJ1-4
TGCGCCAGCAGCCCCCTAGCCGGAACAACTAATGAAAAACTGTTTTTT
CASSPLAGTTNEKLFF
>.|TRBV6-2/TRBV6-3|TRBD1|TRBJ1-2
TGTGCCAGCAGCTACAGGGGACGCTATGGCTACACCTTC
CASSYRGRYGYTF
>.|TRBV12-3/TRBV12-4|.|TRBJ2-2
TGTGCCAGCAGTTCCGGGGAGCTGTTTTTT
CASSSGELFF
>.|TRBV28|TRBD1|TRBJ2-5
TGTGCCAGCAGTATACCACAGGGGATGTCCCAGTACTTC
CASSIPQGMSQYF
>.|TRBV3-1|.|TRBJ2-5
TGTGCCAGCAGCCGCAGGGAAGGGGAGACCCAGTACTTC
CASSRREGETQYF
>.|TRBV12-3/TRBV12-4|.|TRBJ2-5
TGTGCCAGCAGTTTTGCTCCTCAAGGCCGAGAGACCCAGTACTTC
CASSFAPQGRETQYF
>.|TRBV5-4|TRBD2|TRBJ2-7
TGTGCCAGCAGCTTACTAGCGGGAGGCCCTAAGAACGAGCAGTACTTC
CASSLLAGGPKNEQYF
>.|TRBV28|.|TRBJ1-5
TGTGCCAGCAGTTTCTCAGATCAGCCCCAGCATTTT
CASSFSDQPQHF
>.|TRBV11-2|.|TRBJ2-6
TGTGCCAGCACCTTTACTGGGGCCAACGTCCTGACTTTC
CASTFTGANVLTF
>.|TRBV18|TRBD1|TRBJ1-5
TGTGCCAGCTCACCACAGGGGGCTAGTGGTCAGCCCCAGCATTTT
CASSPQGASGQPQHF
>once|TRBV12-3/TRBV12-4|TRBD1|TRBJ1-1
TGTGCCAGCAGCCATACCGGGACAGGGGGACAAGCTTTCTTT
CASSHTGTGGQAFF
>.|TRBV7-2|TRBD1|TRBJ2-2
TGTGCCAGCAGCTCGACAGGGGTAAACACCGGGGAGCTGTTTTTT
CASSSTGVNTGELFF
>.|TRBV30|.|TRBJ2-5
TGTGCCTGTTCCCCCGGGGAAGAGACCCAGTACTTC
CACSPGEETQYF
>.|TRBV28|.|TRBJ1-2
TGTGCCAGCAGTTTATTACCCTCGAATGGCTACACCTTC
CASSLLPSNGYTF
>.|TRBV6-1|TRBD1|TRBJ1-1
TGTGCCAGCAGTGAACCCGGACAGGGAGCGAACACTGAAGCTTTCTTT
CASSEPGQGANTEAFF
>.|TRBV3-1|TRBD1|TRBJ2-7
TGTGCCAGCAGCCAAAGCATTTCCGGGACAGTAACCTACGAGCAGTACTTC
CASSQSISGTVTYEQYF
>.|TRBV7-9|.|TRBJ2-1
TGTGCCAGCAGCTCCAACTTGTACAATGAGCAGTTCTTC
CASSSNLYNEQFF
>once|TRBV3-1|TRBD1|TRBJ1-1
TGTGCCAGCAGCCAAGAAGGACAGGGGAGAGCTTTCTTT
CASSQEGQGRAFF